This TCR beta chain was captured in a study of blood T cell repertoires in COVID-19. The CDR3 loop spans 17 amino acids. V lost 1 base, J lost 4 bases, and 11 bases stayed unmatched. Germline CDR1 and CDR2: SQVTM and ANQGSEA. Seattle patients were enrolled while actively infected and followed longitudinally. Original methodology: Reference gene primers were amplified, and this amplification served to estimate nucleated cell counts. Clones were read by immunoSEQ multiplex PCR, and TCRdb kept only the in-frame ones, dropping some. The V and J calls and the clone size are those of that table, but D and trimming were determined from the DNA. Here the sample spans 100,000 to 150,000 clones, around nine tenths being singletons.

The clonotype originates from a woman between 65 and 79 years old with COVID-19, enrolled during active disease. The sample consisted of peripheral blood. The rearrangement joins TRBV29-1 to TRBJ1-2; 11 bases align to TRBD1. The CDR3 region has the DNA TGCAGCGTTGAAGCCCCGAGGGACAGGGGGTACGGCTATGGCTACACCTTC. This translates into CSVEAPRDRGYGYGYTF.